This paragraph reports one T cell receptor beta chain. The sample belongs to a study of blood T cell repertoires in COVID-19. Study in general: Both acute and convalescent COVID-19 samples were obtained from the United States, Italy and Spain.

This CDR3 region has 16 residues. In the original workflow: How many nucleated cells were present was estimated from reference gene primer amplification. TCRdb's table, derived via immunoSEQ multiplex PCR, lists solely in-frame clones and lacks some. The DNA gave D and trimming, while V, J and clone size come from that table. The table lists about 230,000 clones, over 80% of them singletons. This receptor was obtained from a man in his forties with acute or convalescent COVID-19. The sample taken for sequencing was peripheral blood. This rearrangement joins TRBV12-2 to TRBJ1-1; the table's TRBD1 call for D was not verified on the DNA. TRBV12-2 is a known pseudogene. This chain's CDR3 is CASRGGTGGRPAEAFF. The DNA of the CDR3 is TGTGCAAGTCGCGGAGGGACAGGGGGCCGCCCCGCTGAAGCTTTCTTT.